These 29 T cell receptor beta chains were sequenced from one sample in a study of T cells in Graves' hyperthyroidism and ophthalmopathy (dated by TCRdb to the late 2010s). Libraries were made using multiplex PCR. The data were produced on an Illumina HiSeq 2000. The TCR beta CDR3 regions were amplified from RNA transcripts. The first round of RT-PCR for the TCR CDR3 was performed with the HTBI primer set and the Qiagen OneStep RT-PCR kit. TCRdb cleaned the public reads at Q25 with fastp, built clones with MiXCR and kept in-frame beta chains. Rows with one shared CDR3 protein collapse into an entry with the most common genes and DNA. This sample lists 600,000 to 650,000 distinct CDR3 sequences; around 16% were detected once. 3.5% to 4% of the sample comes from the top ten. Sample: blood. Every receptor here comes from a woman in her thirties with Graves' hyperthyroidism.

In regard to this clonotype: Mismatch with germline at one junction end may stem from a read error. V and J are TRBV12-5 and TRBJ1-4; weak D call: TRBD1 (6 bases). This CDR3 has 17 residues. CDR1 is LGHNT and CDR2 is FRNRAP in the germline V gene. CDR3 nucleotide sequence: TGTGCTAGTGGACACAGGGTGAGGGCTGCAACTAATGAAAAACTGCTTTTT. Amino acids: CASGHRVRAATNEKLLF.

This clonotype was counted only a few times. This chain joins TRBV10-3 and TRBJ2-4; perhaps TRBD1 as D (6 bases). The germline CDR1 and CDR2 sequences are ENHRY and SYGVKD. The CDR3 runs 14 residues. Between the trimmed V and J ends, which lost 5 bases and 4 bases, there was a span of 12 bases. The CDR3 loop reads CAISLDREKNIQYF. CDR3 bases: TGTGCCATCAGTCTGGACAGAGAAAAAAACATTCAGTACTTC.

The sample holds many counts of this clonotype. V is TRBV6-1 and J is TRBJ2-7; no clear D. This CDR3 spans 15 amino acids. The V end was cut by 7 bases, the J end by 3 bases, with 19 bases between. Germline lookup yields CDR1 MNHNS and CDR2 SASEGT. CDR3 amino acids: CASNNLRVGNYEQYF. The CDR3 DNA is TGTGCCAGCAACAACCTTCGAGTAGGGAACTACGAGCAGTACTTC.

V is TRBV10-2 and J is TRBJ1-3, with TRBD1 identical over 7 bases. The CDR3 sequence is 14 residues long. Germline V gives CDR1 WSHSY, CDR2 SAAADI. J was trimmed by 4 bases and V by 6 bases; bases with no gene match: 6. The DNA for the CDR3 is TGCGCCAGCAGCAGGGGGACACCCGGAAACACCATATATTTT. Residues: CASSRGTPGNTIYF.

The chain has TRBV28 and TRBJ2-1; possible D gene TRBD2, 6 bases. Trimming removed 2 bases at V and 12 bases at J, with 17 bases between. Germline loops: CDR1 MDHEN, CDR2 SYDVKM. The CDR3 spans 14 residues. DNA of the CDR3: TGTGCCAGCAGTTTAGTCGCGGGACCCCGTCCGCAGTTCTTC. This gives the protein CASSLVAGPRPQFF.

The CDR3 DNA reads TGTGCCAGCAGCTATGGACAGGGGTCCAATGAGCAGTTCTTC. This encodes CASSYGQGSNEQFF. The chain is built from TRBV5-6 and TRBJ2-1; 9 bases align to TRBD1. Germline lookup yields CDR1 SGHDT and CDR2 YYEEEE. The CDR3 loop spans 14 amino acids. The J segment lost 6 bases and the V segment lost 3 bases, leaving 4 bases of the junction unmatched.

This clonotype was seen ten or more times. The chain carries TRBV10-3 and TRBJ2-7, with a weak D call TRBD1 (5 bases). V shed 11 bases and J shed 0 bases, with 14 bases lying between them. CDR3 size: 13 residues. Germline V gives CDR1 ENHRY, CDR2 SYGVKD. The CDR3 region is CAARFDSSYEQYF. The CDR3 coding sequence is TGTGCCGCAAGGTTCGACAGCTCCTACGAGCAGTACTTC.

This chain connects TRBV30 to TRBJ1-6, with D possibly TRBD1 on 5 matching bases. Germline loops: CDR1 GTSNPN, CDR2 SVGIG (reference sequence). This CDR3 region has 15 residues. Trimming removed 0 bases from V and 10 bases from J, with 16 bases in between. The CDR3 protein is CAWSVQLGGESPLHF. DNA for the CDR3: TGTGCCTGGAGTGTACAGCTGGGAGGGGAATCACCCCTCCACTTT. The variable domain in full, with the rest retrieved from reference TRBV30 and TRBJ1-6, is SQTIHQWPATLVQPVGSPLSLECTVEGTSNPNLYWYRQAAGRGLQLLFYSVGIGQISSEVPQNLSASRPQDRQFILSSKKLLLSDSGFYLCAWSVQLGGESPLHFGNGTRLTVT.

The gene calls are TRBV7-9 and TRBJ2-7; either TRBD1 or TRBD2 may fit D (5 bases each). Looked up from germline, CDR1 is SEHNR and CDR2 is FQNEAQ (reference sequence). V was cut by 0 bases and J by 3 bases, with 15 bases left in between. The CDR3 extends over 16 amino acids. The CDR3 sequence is CASSLARGAYYYEQYF. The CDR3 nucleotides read TGTGCCAGCAGCTTAGCGCGAGGGGCGTACTACTACGAGCAGTACTTC.

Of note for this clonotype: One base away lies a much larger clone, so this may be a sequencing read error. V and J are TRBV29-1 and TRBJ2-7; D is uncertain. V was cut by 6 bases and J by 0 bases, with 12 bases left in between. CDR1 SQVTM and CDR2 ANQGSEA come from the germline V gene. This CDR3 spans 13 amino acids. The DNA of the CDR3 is TGCAGCGTGACGGACCCCTACTCCTACGAGCAGTACTTC. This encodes CSVTDPYSYEQYF.

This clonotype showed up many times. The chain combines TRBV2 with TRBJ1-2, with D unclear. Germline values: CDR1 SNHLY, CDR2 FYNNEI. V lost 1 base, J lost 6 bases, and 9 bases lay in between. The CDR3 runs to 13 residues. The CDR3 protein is CASSEEVIDGYTF. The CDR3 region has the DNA TGTGCCAGCAGTGAAGAAGTCATAGATGGCTACACCTTC.

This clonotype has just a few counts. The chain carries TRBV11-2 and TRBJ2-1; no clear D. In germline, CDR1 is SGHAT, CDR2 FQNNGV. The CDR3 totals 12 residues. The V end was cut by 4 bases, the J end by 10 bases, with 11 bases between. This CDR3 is CASSSQTLEQFF. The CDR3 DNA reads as TGTGCCAGCAGCTCGCAGACCTTAGAGCAGTTCTTC.

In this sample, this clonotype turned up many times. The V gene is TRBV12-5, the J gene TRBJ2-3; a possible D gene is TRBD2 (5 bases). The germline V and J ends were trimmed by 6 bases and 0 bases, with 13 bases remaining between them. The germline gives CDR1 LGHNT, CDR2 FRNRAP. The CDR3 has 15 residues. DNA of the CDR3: TGTGCTAGTGGCATGGACCGAGGGAGCACAGATACGCAGTATTTT. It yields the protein CASGMDRGSTDTQYF.

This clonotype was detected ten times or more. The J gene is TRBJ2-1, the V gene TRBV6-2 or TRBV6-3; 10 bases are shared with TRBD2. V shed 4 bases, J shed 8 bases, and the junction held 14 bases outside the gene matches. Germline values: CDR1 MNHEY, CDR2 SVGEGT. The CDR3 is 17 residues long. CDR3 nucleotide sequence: TGTGCCAGCAGTTCCCGAGGGCGACTAGCGGGTATCTATGAGCAGTTCTTC. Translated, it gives CASSSRGRLAGIYEQFF.

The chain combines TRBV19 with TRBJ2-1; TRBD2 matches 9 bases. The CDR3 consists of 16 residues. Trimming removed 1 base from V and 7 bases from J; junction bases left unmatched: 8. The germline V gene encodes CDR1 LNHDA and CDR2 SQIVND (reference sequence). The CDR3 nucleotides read TGTGCCAGTAGTATAGCGTCGCTAGCGGGACAGAATGAGCAGTTCTTC. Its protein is CASSIASLAGQNEQFF. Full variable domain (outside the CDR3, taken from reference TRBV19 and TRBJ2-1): DGGITQSPKYLFRKEGQNVTLSCEQNLNHDAMYWYRQDPGQGLRLIYYSQIVNDFQKGDIAEGYSVSREKKESFPLTVTSAQKNPTAFYLCASSIASLAGQNEQFFGPGTRLTVL.

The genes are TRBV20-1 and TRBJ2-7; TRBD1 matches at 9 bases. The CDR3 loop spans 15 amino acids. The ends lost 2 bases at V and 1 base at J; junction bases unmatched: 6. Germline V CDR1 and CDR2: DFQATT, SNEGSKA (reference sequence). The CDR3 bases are TGCAGTGCTAGACCGCGACAGGGGGGGTCCTACGAGCAGTACTTC. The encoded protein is CSARPRQGGSYEQYF.

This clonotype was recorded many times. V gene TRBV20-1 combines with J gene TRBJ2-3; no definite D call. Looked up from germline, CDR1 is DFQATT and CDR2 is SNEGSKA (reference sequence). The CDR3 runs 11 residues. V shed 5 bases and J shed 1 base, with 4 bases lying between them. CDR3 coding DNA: TGCAGTGCTGCCCGCACAGATACGCAGTATTTT. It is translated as CSAARTDTQYF.

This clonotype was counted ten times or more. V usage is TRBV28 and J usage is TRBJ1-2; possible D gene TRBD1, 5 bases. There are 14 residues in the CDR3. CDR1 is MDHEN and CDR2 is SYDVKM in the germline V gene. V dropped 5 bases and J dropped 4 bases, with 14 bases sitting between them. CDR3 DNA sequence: TGTGCCAGCAGTACATCCGGGACGGGCTATGGCTACACCTTC. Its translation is CASSTSGTGYGYTF.

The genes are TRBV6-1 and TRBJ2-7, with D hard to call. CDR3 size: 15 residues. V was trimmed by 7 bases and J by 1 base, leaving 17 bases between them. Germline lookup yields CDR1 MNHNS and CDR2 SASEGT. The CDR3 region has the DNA TGTGCCAGCACCCCTCTTGAACGGGTTTCCTACGAGCAGTACTTC. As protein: CASTPLERVSYEQYF.

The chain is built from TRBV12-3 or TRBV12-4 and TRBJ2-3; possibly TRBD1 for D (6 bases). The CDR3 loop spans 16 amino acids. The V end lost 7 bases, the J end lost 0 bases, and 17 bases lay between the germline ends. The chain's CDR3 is CASTKTGNLSTDTQYF. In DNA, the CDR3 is TGTGCCAGCACCAAGACAGGAAACCTAAGCACAGATACGCAGTATTTT.

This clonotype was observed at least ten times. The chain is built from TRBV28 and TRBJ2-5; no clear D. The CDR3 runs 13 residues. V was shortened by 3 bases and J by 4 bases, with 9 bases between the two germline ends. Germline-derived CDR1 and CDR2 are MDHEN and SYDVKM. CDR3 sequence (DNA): TGTGCCAGCAGTTTCCTAGGGATAGAGACCCAGTACTTC. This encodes CASSFLGIETQYF.

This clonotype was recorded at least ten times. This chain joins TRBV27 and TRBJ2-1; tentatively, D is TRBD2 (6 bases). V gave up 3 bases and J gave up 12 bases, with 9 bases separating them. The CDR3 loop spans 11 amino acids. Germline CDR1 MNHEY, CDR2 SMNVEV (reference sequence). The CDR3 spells CASSFGGGQFF. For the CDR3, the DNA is TGTGCCAGCAGTTTCGGGGGAGGGCAGTTCTTC.

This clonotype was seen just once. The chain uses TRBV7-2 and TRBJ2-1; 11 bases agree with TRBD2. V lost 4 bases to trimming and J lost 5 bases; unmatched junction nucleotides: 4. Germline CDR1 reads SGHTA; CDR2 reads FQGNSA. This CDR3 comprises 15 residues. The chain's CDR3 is CASSSTSGNHNEQFF. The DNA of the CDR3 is TGTGCCAGCAGCTCGACTAGCGGGAACCACAATGAGCAGTTCTTC.

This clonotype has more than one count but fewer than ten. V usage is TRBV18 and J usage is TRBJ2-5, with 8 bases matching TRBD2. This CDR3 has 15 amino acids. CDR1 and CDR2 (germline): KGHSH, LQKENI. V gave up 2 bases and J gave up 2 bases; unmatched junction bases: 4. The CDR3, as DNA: TGTGCCAGCTCACCATTTAGCGGGGATCAAGAGACCCAGTACTTC. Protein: CASSPFSGDQETQYF.

Here the CDR3 DNA reads TGTGCCAGCAGTGAACTGACAGGGGGCTCTGGAAACACCATATATTTT. The encoded protein is CASSELTGGSGNTIYF. The rearrangement uses TRBV25-1 and TRBJ1-3, with 9 positions matching TRBD1. The CDR3 loop spans 16 amino acids. Germline assignment: CDR1 MGHDK and CDR2 SYGVNS. V was pared by 2 bases and J by 0 bases, with 2 bases of the junction left unmatched. The whole variable domain, filled in from reference TRBV25-1 and TRBJ1-3, reads EADIYQTPRYLVIGTGKKITLECSQTMGHDKMYWYQQDPGMELHLIHYSYGVNSTEKGDLSSESTVSRIRTEHFPLTLESARPSHTSQYLCASSELTGGSGNTIYFGEGSWLTVV.

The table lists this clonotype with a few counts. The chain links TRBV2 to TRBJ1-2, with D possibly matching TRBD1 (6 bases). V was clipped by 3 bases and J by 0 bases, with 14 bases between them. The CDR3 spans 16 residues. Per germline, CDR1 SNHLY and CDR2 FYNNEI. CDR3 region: CASSDHREKTNYGYTF. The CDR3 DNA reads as TGTGCCAGCAGTGATCACAGGGAAAAAACTAACTATGGCTACACCTTC. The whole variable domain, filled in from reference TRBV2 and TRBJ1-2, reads EPEVTQTPSHQVTQMGQEVILRCVPISNHLYFYWYRQILGQKVEFLVSFYNNEISEKSEIFDDQFSVERPDGSNFTLKIRSTKLEDSAMYFCASSDHREKTNYGYTFGSGTRLTVV.

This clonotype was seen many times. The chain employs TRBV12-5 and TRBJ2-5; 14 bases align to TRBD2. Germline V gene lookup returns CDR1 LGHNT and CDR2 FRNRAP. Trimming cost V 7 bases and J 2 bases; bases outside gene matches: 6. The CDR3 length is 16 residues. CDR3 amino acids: CASAVGTSGSQETQYF. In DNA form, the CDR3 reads TGTGCTAGTGCCGTCGGGACTAGCGGGAGTCAAGAGACCCAGTACTTC.

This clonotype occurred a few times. CDR3 sequence reads: CASYINSDRGISTGELFF. The CDR3 region has the DNA TGTGCCAGCTATATCAACTCTGACAGGGGGATTAGCACCGGGGAGCTGTTTTTT. V is TRBV12-3 or TRBV12-4 and J is TRBJ2-2; TRBD1 agrees at 9 bases. The CDR3 contains 18 residues. V lost 8 bases and J lost 4; bases outside the gene matches: 17.

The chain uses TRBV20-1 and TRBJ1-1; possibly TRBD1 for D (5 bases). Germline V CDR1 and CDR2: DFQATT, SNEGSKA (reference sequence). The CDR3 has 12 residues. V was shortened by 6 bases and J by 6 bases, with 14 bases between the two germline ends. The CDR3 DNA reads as TGCAGTGCCTCCAGGGTGGGGGCTGAAGCTTTCTTT. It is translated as CSASRVGAEAFF.